Here is one T cell receptor beta chain with its context. Germline CDR1 is GTSNPN and CDR2 is SVGIG (reference sequence). The CDR3 is 14 residues long. Trimming removed 7 bases from V and 0 bases from J, with 10 bases in between. Here immunoSEQ multiplex PCR was the method, and the copy in TCRdb shows in-frame clones only, minus some. This table holds about 150,000 clones, approximately 90% found once. The sample originates from a study of blood T cell repertoires in COVID-19. V and J are TRBV30 and TRBJ1-6, with a weak D call TRBD1 (6 bases). The clonotype comes from a woman aged 40 to 50 who had been exposed to COVID-19. Sequenced sample: PBMCs or T cells enriched from blood (not recorded which). CDR3 loop: CASQGPSYNSPLHF. The CDR3 coding sequence is TGTGCCTCTCAGGGGCCCTCCTATAATTCACCCCTCCACTTT.